Here is one T cell receptor (beta chain) with its context. The CDR3 is made up of 13 amino acids. V was pared by 4 bases and J by 4 bases, with 4 bases of the junction left unmatched. Germline-derived CDR1 and CDR2 are SQVTM and ANQGSEA. The data were obtained in a study of blood T cell repertoires in COVID-19. Study context: Sample material is recorded as cDNA or gDNA derived from T cells, B-cell-depleted T cells, or PBMCs.

Authors' analysis steps: Reference gene primer amplification yielded estimated nucleated cell counts. TCRdb's copy holds only in-frame clones and misses some; the assay was immunoSEQ multiplex PCR. That table gives V, J and clone size, and the DNA gave D and trimming. The sample carries 150,000 or so clones, 70% to 85% recorded once. The TCR was taken from a middle-aged man who had recovered from COVID-19. Source material: PBMCs or T cells enriched from blood (not recorded which). The chain joins TRBV29-1 to TRBJ1-2; 9 bases are shared with TRBD1. The CDR3 region is CSVGQGEGYGYTF. CDR3 bases: TGCAGCGTTGGACAGGGGGAAGGCTATGGCTACACCTTC.